A single sample is the source of the 8 T cell receptor beta chains below, sequenced in a study of patients and donors after allogeneic stem cell transplantation. TCRdb reprocessed the RT-PCR reads via MiXCR and lists one record per CDR3 protein. In the table there are roughly 960,000 distinct CDR3 sequences, about 20% of which are singletons. The sequenced sample was blood, either unsorted or a sorted T cell fraction (not recorded which). Source of these receptors: a human donor who was either an allogeneic HSCT recipient or a stem cell or donor lymphocyte infusion donor (not recorded which). It is not recorded whose cells these are; they may come from a transplant donor.

This clonotype turned up a few times. V gene TRBV13 combines with J gene TRBJ2-5; TRBD1 is a possible D gene (6 bases). This CDR3 spans 17 amino acids. Germline V gene sequence: CDR1 PRHDT, CDR2 FYEKMQ (reference sequence). The V gene lost 3 bases and the J gene lost 3 bases, with 20 bases spanning the gap. In DNA form, the CDR3 reads TGTGCCAGCAGCTTTCTTCCCAGGGGCCGGGGCAAAGAGACCCAGTACTTC. Amino acid sequence: CASSFLPRGRGKETQYF.

This clonotype was seen at least ten times. The rearrangement joins TRBV12-3 or TRBV12-4 to TRBJ1-1; unclear D gene. There are 11 residues in the CDR3. Trimming shortened V by 5 bases and J by 1 base, and 2 bases separated the two germline ends. The CDR3 bases are TGTGCCAGCAGTCCGAACACTGAAGCTTTCTTT. This encodes CASSPNTEAFF.

V gene TRBV20-1 combines with J gene TRBJ2-7; TRBD1 matches at 8 bases. The J segment lost 1 base and the V segment lost 5 bases, leaving 4 bases of the junction unmatched. The CDR3 length is 13 residues. CDR1 DFQATT and CDR2 SNEGSKA come from the germline V gene (reference sequence). CDR3 protein: CSALGQESYEQYF. The CDR3 DNA follows: TGCAGTGCTCTGGGACAGGAATCCTACGAGCAGTACTTC.

This clonotype has just a few counts. The V and J genes are TRBV28 and TRBJ2-1; 9 positions match TRBD2. From germline, CDR1 is MDHEN and CDR2 SYDVKM. The CDR3 extends over 16 amino acids. J gave up 7 bases and V 4 bases, and 11 bases lay outside the gene matches. The chain's CDR3 is CASSSLRASGANEQFF. The DNA for the CDR3 is TGTGCCAGCAGTTCCCTCCGGGCTAGCGGGGCTAATGAGCAGTTCTTC.

J is TRBJ2-5 and V is TRBV28; TRBD1 agrees at 7 bases. This CDR3 spans 15 amino acids. Losses at the gene ends were 3 bases for V and 5 bases for J; bases not matched to a gene: 9. Germline V gene sequence: CDR1 MDHEN, CDR2 SYDVKM. This CDR3 reads CASSLADRVVETQYF. DNA of the CDR3: TGTGCCAGCAGTTTGGCTGACAGGGTGGTGGAGACCCAGTACTTC.

At least ten counts were recorded for this clonotype. The gene calls are TRBV5-1 and TRBJ2-7; a weak D match, TRBD2 (5 bases). The germline CDR1 and CDR2 sequences are SGHRS and YFSETQ. The CDR3 contains 14 residues. The V gene lost 3 bases and the J gene lost 0 bases, with 10 bases spanning the gap. CDR3 nucleotides: TGCGCCAGCAGCTACCTAGCTACCTCCTACGAGCAGTACTTC. It is translated as CASSYLATSYEQYF.

In DNA, the CDR3 is TGCGCCAGCAGCTTGGGGAAATCGAACACCGGGGAGCTGTTTTTT. The encoded protein is CASSLGKSNTGELFF. The rearrangement joins TRBV5-1 to TRBJ2-2, with D unclear. From germline, CDR1 is SGHRS and CDR2 YFSETQ. This CDR3 spans 15 amino acids. The ends were cut back, 0 bases at V and 0 bases at J, with 6 bases in the middle.

The chain couples TRBV6-2 or TRBV6-3 to TRBJ1-6; D uncertain. The CDR3 extends over 14 amino acids. The germline V and J ends were trimmed by 4 bases and 10 bases, with 14 bases remaining between them. The germline CDR1 and CDR2 sequences are MNHEY and SVGEGT. CDR3 sequence reads: CASSSDGPISPLHF. The CDR3, as DNA: TGTGCCAGCAGTTCGGACGGTCCGATCTCACCCCTCCACTTT.